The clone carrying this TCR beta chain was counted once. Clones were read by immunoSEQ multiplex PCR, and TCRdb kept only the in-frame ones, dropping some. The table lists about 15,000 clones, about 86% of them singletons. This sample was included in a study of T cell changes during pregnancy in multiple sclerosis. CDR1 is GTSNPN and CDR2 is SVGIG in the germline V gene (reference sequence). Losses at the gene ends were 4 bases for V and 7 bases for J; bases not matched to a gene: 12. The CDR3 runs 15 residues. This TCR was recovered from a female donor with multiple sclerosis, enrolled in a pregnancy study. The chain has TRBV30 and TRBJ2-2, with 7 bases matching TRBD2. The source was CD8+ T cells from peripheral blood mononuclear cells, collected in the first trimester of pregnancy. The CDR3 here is CAWTKADKRGGELFF. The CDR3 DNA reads TGTGCCTGGACCAAAGCGGACAAGCGGGGCGGGGAGCTGTTTTTT.